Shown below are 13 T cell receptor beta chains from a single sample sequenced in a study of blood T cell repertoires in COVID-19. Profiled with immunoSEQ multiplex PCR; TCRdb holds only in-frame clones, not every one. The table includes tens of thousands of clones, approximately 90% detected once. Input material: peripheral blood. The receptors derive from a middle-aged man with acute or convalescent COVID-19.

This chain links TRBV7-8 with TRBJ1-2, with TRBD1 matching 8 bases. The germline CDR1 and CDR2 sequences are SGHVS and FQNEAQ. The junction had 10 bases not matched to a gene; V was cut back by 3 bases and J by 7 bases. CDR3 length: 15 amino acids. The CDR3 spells CASSFGQGSLVGYTF. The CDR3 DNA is TGTGCCAGCAGCTTTGGACAGGGTAGTTTGGTTGGCTACACCTTC. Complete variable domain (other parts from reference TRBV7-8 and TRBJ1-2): GAGVSQSPRYKVAKRGQDVALRCDPISGHVSLFWYQQALGQGPEFLTYFQNEAQLDKSGLPSDRFFAERPEGSVSTLKIQRTQQEDSAVYLCASSFGQGSLVGYTFGSGTRLTVV.

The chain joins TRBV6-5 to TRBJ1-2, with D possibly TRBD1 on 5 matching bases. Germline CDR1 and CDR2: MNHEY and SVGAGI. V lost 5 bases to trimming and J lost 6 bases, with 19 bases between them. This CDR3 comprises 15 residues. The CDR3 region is CASSPRDSRRNGYTF. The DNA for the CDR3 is TGTGCCAGCAGTCCTCGGGACTCCAGGCGCAATGGCTACACCTTC.

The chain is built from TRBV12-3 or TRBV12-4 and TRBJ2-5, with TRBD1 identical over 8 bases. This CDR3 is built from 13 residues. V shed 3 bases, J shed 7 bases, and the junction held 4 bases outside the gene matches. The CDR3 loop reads CASSLGQVGTQYF. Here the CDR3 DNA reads TGTGCCAGCAGTTTGGGACAGGTGGGGACCCAGTACTTC.

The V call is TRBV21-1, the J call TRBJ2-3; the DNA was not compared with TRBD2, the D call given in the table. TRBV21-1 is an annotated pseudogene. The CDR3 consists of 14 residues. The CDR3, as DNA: TGTGCCAGCAGCAAGGGCCCGGGGACAGATACGCAGTATTTT. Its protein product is CASSKGPGTDTQYF.

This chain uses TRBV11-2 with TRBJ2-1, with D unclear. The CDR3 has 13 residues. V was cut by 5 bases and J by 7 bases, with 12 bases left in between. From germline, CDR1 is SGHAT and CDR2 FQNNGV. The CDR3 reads CASSPSALNEQFF. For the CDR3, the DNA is TGTGCCAGCAGCCCAAGTGCACTTAATGAGCAGTTCTTC.

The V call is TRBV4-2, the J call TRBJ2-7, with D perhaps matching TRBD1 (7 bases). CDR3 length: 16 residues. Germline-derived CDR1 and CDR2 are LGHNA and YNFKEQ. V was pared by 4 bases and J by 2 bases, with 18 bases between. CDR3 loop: CASSPGSGGPPYEQYF. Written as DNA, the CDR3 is TGTGCCAGCAGCCCTGGATCAGGGGGGCCCCCCTACGAGCAGTACTTC.

CDR3 sequence reads: CASSEQGNTEAFF. The CDR3 DNA follows: TGTGCTAGTTCGGAACAGGGGAACACTGAAGCTTTCTTT. The chain employs TRBV12-5 and TRBJ1-1; TRBD1 is a possible D gene (6 bases). Trimming took off 8 bases at V and 1 base at J, with 11 bases between the two ends. CDR1 and CDR2 from the germline V gene are LGHNT and FRNRAP. CDR3 length: 13 amino acids.

This CDR3 is CASSVGEGGIGTTEAFF. The CDR3 DNA is TGTGCCAGCAGCGTAGGCGAGGGTGGGATTGGAACCACTGAAGCTTTCTTT. The chain joins TRBV9 to TRBJ1-1; D is unclear. Germline lookup yields CDR1 SGDLS and CDR2 YYNGEE. This CDR3 comprises 17 residues. Trimming took off 0 bases at V and 4 bases at J, with 19 bases between the two ends.

Here the CDR3 reads CASHGGTGQETQYF. DNA for the CDR3: TGTGCCAGCCACGGGGGGACAGGCCAAGAGACCCAGTACTTC. The chain joins TRBV18 to TRBJ2-5, with a possible D match to TRBD1 (8 bases). Germline V gene lookup returns CDR1 KGHSH and CDR2 LQKENI. Trimming cost V 8 bases and J 1 base, with 14 bases left between them. The CDR3 has 14 residues.

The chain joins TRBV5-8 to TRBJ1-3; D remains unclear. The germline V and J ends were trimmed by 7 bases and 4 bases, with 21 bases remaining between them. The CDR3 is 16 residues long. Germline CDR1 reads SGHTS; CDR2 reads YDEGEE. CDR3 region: CASPLVAFLSGNTIYF. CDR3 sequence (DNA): TGTGCCAGCCCCCTCGTGGCCTTTTTGTCAGGAAACACCATATATTTT.

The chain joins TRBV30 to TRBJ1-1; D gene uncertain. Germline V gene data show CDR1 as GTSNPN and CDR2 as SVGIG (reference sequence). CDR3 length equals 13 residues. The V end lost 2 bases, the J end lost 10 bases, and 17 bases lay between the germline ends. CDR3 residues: CAWSPTRAGGAFF. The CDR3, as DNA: TGTGCCTGGAGTCCAACAAGGGCCGGAGGAGCTTTCTTT.

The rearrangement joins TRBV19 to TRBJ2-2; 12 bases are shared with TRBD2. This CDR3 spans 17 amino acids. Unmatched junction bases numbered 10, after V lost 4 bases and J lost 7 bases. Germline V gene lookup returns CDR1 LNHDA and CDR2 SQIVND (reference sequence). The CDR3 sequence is CASSTTTSGGYGGELFF. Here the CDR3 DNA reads TGTGCCAGTAGTACCACGACTAGCGGGGGATATGGCGGGGAGCTGTTTTTT. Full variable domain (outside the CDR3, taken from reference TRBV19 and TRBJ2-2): DGGITQSPKYLFRKEGQNVTLSCEQNLNHDAMYWYRQDPGQGLRLIYYSQIVNDFQKGDIAEGYSVSREKKESFPLTVTSAQKNPTAFYLCASSTTTSGGYGGELFFGEGSRLTVL.

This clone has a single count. CDR3: CASSFGTGVGTDTQYF. CDR3 bases: TGTGCCAGCAGCTTCGGGACAGGGGTGGGCACAGATACGCAGTATTTT. The rearrangement links TRBV5-4 to TRBJ2-3, with TRBD1 identical over 10 bases. Trimming removed 2 bases from V and 1 base from J; junction bases left unmatched: 4. The CDR3 totals 16 residues. The germline CDR1 and CDR2 sequences are SGHNT and YYREEE (reference sequence).